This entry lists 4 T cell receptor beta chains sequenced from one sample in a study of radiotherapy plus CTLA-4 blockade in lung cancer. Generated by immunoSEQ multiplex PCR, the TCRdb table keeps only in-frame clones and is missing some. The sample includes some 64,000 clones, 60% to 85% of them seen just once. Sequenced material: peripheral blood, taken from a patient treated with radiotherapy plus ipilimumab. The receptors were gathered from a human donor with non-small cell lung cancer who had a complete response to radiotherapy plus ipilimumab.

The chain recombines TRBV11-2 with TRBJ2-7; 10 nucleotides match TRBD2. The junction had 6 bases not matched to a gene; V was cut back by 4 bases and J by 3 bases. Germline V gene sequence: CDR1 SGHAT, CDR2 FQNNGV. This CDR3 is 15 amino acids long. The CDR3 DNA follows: TGTGCCAGCAGCTGGGCAGCGGGAGGGTTCTACGAGCAGTACGTC. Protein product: CASSWAAGGFYEQYV.

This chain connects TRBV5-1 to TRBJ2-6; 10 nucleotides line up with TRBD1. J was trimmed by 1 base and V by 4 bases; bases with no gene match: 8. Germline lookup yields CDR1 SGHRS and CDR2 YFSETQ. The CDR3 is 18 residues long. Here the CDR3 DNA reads TGCGCCAGCAGCCAAGGACAGGGGGTAAGGTCTGGGGCCAACGTCCTGACTTTC. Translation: CASSQGQGVRSGANVLTF.

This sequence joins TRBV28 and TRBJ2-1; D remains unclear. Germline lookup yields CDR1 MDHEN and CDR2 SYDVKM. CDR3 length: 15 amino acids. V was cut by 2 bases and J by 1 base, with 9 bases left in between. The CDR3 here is CASSLPTVSYNEQFF. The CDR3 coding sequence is TGTGCCAGCAGTTTACCAACAGTGTCCTACAATGAGCAGTTCTTC.

CDR3 loop: CASIEAGGGNTIYF. The CDR3 nucleotides are TGTGCCAGCATAGAAGCGGGTGGTGGAAACACCATATATTTT. The chain links TRBV2 to TRBJ1-3; the D is unclear. Per germline, CDR1 SNHLY and CDR2 FYNNEI. This CDR3 is built from 14 residues. V was cut by 7 bases and J by 3 bases, with 13 bases left in between.